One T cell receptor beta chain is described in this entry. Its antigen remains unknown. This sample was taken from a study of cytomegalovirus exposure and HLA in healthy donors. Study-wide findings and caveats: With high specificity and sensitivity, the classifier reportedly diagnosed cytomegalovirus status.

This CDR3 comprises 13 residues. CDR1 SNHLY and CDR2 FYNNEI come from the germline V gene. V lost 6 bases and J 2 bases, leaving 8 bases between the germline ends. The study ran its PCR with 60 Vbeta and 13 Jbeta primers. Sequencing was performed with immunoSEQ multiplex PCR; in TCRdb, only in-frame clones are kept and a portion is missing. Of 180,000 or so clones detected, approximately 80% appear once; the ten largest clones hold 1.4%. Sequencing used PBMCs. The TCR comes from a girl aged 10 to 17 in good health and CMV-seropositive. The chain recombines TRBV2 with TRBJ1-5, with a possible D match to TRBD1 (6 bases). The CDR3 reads CASRTGGNQPQHF. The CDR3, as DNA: TGTGCCAGCAGGACAGGAGGCAATCAGCCCCAGCATTTT. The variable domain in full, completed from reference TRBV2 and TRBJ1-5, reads EPEVTQTPSHQVTQMGQEVILRCVPISNHLYFYWYRQILGQKVEFLVSFYNNEISEKSEIFDDQFSVERPDGSNFTLKIRSTKLEDSAMYFCASRTGGNQPQHFGDGTRLSIL.